These 21 T cell receptor beta chains came from one sample sequenced in a study of blood T cell repertoires in COVID-19. Some clones are missing from TCRdb's copy, which holds only in-frame ones; the method was immunoSEQ multiplex PCR. The sample contains under 150,000 clones, about 87% of which appear only once. The material sequenced was peripheral blood. The receptors were gathered from a woman in her thirties or forties with acute or convalescent COVID-19.

V usage is TRBV27 and J usage is TRBJ1-5; the D is unclear. CDR3 size: 12 residues. CDR1 is MNHEY and CDR2 is SMNVEV in the germline V gene (reference sequence). V was cut by 6 bases and J by 7 bases, with 10 bases left in between. CDR3 loop: CASSPPGQPQHF. The CDR3 nucleotides are TGTGCCAGCAGCCCCCCAGGACAGCCCCAGCATTTT.

The rearrangement joins TRBV19 to TRBJ1-2, with D uncertain. CDR3 length: 15 residues. Trimming left V 1 base short and J 0 bases short, with 9 bases between. The V gene's germline CDR1 is LNHDA and CDR2 SQIVND (reference sequence). CDR3 residues: CASSIGHRSNYGYTF. The CDR3 coding sequence is TGTGCCAGTAGTATAGGACATCGGTCTAACTATGGCTACACCTTC.

The chain links TRBV27 to TRBJ1-5; 7 bases are shared with TRBD1. V lost 2 bases to trimming and J lost 2 bases; unmatched junction nucleotides: 3. CDR3 length: 15 residues. Per the germline V gene, CDR1 is MNHEY and CDR2 is SMNVEV (reference sequence). The CDR3 bases are TGTGCCAGCAGTTTAGGCGGACAGGGCAATCAGCCCCAGCATTTT. Its translation: CASSLGGQGNQPQHF.

The chain carries TRBV3-1 (or the pseudogene TRBV3-2) and TRBJ2-7; possibly TRBD2 for D (5 bases). CDR1 and CDR2 (germline): LGHDT, YNNKEL (reference sequence). The CDR3 has 16 residues. V gave up 0 bases and J gave up 2 bases, with 14 bases separating them. CDR3 nucleotide sequence: TGTGCCAGCAGCCAAGAGGTACACATGGAGGCCTACGAGCAGTACTTC. It translates to CASSQEVHMEAYEQYF.

The CDR3 coding sequence is TGTGCCAGCAGCTTGGCCGCGGGACCCCCGGGCTACGAGCAGTACTTC. Its translation: CASSLAAGPPGYEQYF. This rearrangement joins TRBV5-4 to TRBJ2-7, with a weak D call TRBD2 (6 bases). The V end lost 0 bases, the J end lost 3 bases, and 16 bases lay between the germline ends. The CDR3 consists of 16 residues. Germline values: CDR1 SGHNT, CDR2 YYREEE (reference sequence). Supplemented by reference TRBV5-4 and TRBJ2-7, the full variable domain reads ETGVTQSPTHLIKTRGQQVTLRCSSQSGHNTVSWYQQALGQGPQFIFQYYREEENGRGNFPPRFSGLQFPNYSSELNVNALELDDSALYLCASSLAAGPPGYEQYFGPGTRLTVT.

This clone turned up a few times. V and J are TRBV4-3 and TRBJ1-6; D is ambiguous. V shed 0 bases and J shed 7 bases, with 7 bases lying between them. The CDR3 is 14 residues long. Per the germline V gene, CDR1 is LGHNA and CDR2 is YSLEER. The CDR3 region has the DNA TGCGCCAGCAGCCAAGATGAGGCCAATTCACCCCTCCACTTT. Protein: CASSQDEANSPLHF.

The gene calls are TRBV7-9 and TRBJ1-2, with TRBD1 as a possible D gene (5 bases). CDR1 and CDR2 from the germline V gene are SEHNR and FQNEAQ (reference sequence). The CDR3 loop spans 12 amino acids. V was cut by 5 bases and J by 8 bases, with 12 bases left in between. The CDR3: CASSLSGVGYTF. The CDR3 DNA follows: TGTGCCAGCAGCCTATCGGGGGTCGGCTACACCTTC.

V and J are TRBV19 and TRBJ1-5; the match to TRBD1 covers 7 bases. The CDR3 runs to 15 residues. Unmatched junction bases numbered 12, after V lost 7 bases and J lost 6 bases. Germline values: CDR1 LNHDA, CDR2 SQIVND (reference sequence). The CDR3 loop is CASTLGQGVGQPQHF. The CDR3 coding sequence is TGTGCCAGTACCCTAGGGCAGGGGGTCGGTCAGCCCCAGCATTTT.

The V gene is TRBV7-7, the J gene TRBJ2-1; 11 positions agree with TRBD2. The CDR3 covers 15 residues. The germline gives CDR1 SSHAT, CDR2 FNYEAQ (reference sequence). V shed 5 bases and J 6 bases; nucleotides not matched to a gene: 6. CDR3 DNA: TGTGCCAGCAGCCCCCTAGCGGGGGGAATCAATGAGCAGTTCTTC. This gives the protein CASSPLAGGINEQFF. Filled out from reference TRBV7-7 and TRBJ2-1, the complete variable domain reads GAGVSQSPRYKVTKRGQDVTLRCDPISSHATLYWYQQALGQGPEFLTYFNYEAQPDKSGLPSDRFSAERPEGSISTLTIQRTEQRDSAMYRCASSPLAGGINEQFFGPGTRLTVL.

This chain joins TRBV4-3 and TRBJ1-1, with a possible D match to TRBD1 (5 bases). With 0 bases removed from V and 1 base from J, the gap between germline ends came to 15 bases. CDR1 LGHNA and CDR2 YSLEER come from the germline V gene. This CDR3 comprises 17 residues. The CDR3 nucleotides are TGCGCCAGCAGCCAAGATTCACTCGGGGGGTCGAACACTGAAGCTTTCTTT. Encoded protein: CASSQDSLGGSNTEAFF.

This rearrangement joins TRBV10-3 to TRBJ2-5; 9 bases align to TRBD2. V was pared by 0 bases and J by 7 bases, with 6 bases of the junction left unmatched. This CDR3 contains 15 residues. Germline CDR1 ENHRY, CDR2 SYGVKD. The CDR3, as DNA: TGTGCCATCAGTGAGTCGTCTAGCGGGGCGGGGACCCAGTACTTC. Its protein is CAISESSSGAGTQYF.

V usage is TRBV28 and J usage is TRBJ1-1, with D maybe TRBD1 (5 bases). This CDR3 contains 14 residues. The V end was cut by 6 bases, the J end by 3 bases, with 14 bases between. Germline loops: CDR1 MDHEN, CDR2 SYDVKM. The CDR3 DNA reads TGTGCCAGCAGCCCCATGGCAGGGTACACTGAAGCTTTCTTT. It specifies CASSPMAGYTEAFF. Full variable domain (outside the CDR3, taken from reference TRBV28 and TRBJ1-1): DVKVTQSSRYLVKRTGEKVFLECVQDMDHENMFWYRQDPGLGLRLIYFSYDVKMKEKGDIPEGYSVSREKKERFSLILESASTNQTSMYLCASSPMAGYTEAFFGQGTRLTVV.

V and J are TRBV7-2 and TRBJ1-6; 7 bases are shared with TRBD1. CDR1 and CDR2 (germline): SGHTA, FQGNSA. This CDR3 region has 15 residues. V lost 5 bases to trimming and J lost 8 bases; unmatched junction nucleotides: 9. The chain's CDR3 is CASSNRQGEDSPLHF. For the CDR3, the DNA is TGTGCCAGCAGCAACCGACAGGGAGAGGATTCACCCCTCCACTTT. Drawing the rest from reference TRBV7-2 and TRBJ1-6, the complete variable domain is GAGVSQSPSNKVTEKGKDVELRCDPISGHTALYWYRQSLGQGLEFLIYFQGNSAPDKSGLPSDRFSAERTGGSVSTLTIQRTQQEDSAVYLCASSNRQGEDSPLHFGNGTRLTVT.

This rearrangement joins TRBV18 to TRBJ2-5; 11 nucleotides align to TRBD2. V shed 3 bases, J shed 6 bases, and the junction held 3 bases outside the gene matches. Germline assignment: CDR1 KGHSH and CDR2 LQKENI. CDR3 size: 14 residues. CDR3 DNA: TGTGCCAGCTCACCTCTAGCGGGAGGACAGACCCAGTACTTC. Its translation is CASSPLAGGQTQYF.

This clone was counted between two and nine times. This rearrangement joins TRBV7-2 to TRBJ2-2; 8 nucleotides match TRBD2. Germline V lookup: CDR1 SGHTA, CDR2 FQGNSA. V dropped 2 bases and J dropped 4; count of bases not matched to a gene: 3. The CDR3 has 15 amino acids. The CDR3 DNA reads as TGTGCCAGCAGCTTAACTAGCGGAGTCACCGGGGAGCTGTTTTTT. Its protein is CASSLTSGVTGELFF.

The chain combines TRBV9 with TRBJ2-1, with 13 positions matching TRBD2. The germline V gene has CDR1 SGDLS and CDR2 YYNGEE. This CDR3 has 18 residues. Losses at the gene ends were 3 bases for V and 7 bases for J; bases not matched to a gene: 13. The CDR3: CASSALGLAGYGGNEQFF. In nucleotides, the CDR3 is TGTGCCAGCAGCGCCCTGGGACTAGCGGGATATGGGGGGAATGAGCAGTTCTTC.

The chain carries TRBV12-3 or TRBV12-4 and TRBJ2-1, with D possibly being TRBD1 (5 bases). This CDR3 is 12 amino acids long. V lost 5 bases, J lost 4 bases, and 6 bases lay in between. CDR3 residues: CASSPGYNEQFF. As DNA, the CDR3 is TGTGCCAGCAGTCCAGGGTACAATGAGCAGTTCTTC.

J is TRBJ2-7 and V is TRBV10-2, with 7 bases fitting TRBD2. This CDR3 region has 15 residues. From germline, CDR1 is WSHSY and CDR2 SAAADI. Losses at the gene ends were 3 bases for V and 7 bases for J; bases not matched to a gene: 12. The chain's CDR3 is CASSDQSLLAREQYF. CDR3 in DNA: TGCGCCAGCAGTGATCAGTCGTTACTAGCGCGGGAGCAGTACTTC.

The J gene is TRBJ1-1, the V gene TRBV2; D may be TRBD1 (5 bases). The V end was cut by 2 bases, the J end by 0 bases, with 10 bases between. Germline CDR1 reads SNHLY; CDR2 reads FYNNEI. CDR3 length: 15 residues. The CDR3 coding sequence is TGTGCCAGCAGTGAAAGGGGTTTGCTGAACACTGAAGCTTTCTTT. Translation: CASSERGLLNTEAFF.

CDR3 sequence: CASWTMPYNEQFF. The CDR3 nucleotides read TGTGCCAGCTGGACTATGCCTTACAATGAGCAGTTCTTC. This chain links TRBV6-5 with TRBJ2-1, with a possible D match to TRBD2 (6 bases). The CDR3 extends over 13 amino acids. V lost 8 bases and J lost 4, with 12 bases in between. In germline, CDR1 is MNHEY, CDR2 SVGAGI.

The chain is built from TRBV11-1 and TRBJ1-6; D unresolved. Germline assignment: CDR1 SGHAT and CDR2 FQDESV (reference sequence). This CDR3 has 14 residues. The V end was cut by 2 bases, the J end by 3 bases, with 5 bases between. For the CDR3, the DNA is TGTGCCAGCAGCTTACAACACTATAATTCACCCCTCCACTTT. It yields the protein CASSLQHYNSPLHF.